The 15 T cell receptor beta chains given below trace back to one sample, sequenced in a study of T cells in Graves' hyperthyroidism and ophthalmopathy. RNA transcripts provided the source from which TCR beta CDR3 regions were amplified. A set of HTBI primers served as the primers for a first-round RT-PCR of the TCR CDR3. From the multiplex PCR reads, TCRdb called clonotypes with MiXCR, one entry per CDR3 protein. Of around 660,000 distinct CDR3 sequences listed, about 45% are singletons. Sequenced input: peripheral blood or thyroid tissue (not recorded which). All receptors come from an adult man with Graves' disease, either hyperthyroidism or ophthalmopathy (not recorded which).

The chain links TRBV7-9 to TRBJ1-6; D not certain. V gave up 3 bases and J gave up 10 bases, with 25 bases separating them. The CDR3 runs to 18 residues. CDR1 is SEHNR and CDR2 is FQNEAQ in the germline V gene (reference sequence). CDR3: CASSFGRGGTEALSPLHF. As DNA, the CDR3 is TGTGCCAGCAGCTTTGGGCGGGGTGGCACTGAAGCTTTGTCACCCCTCCACTTT.

The chain employs TRBV7-9 and TRBJ2-2; TRBD1 matches 9 bases. The CDR3 spans 15 residues. J lost 5 bases, V lost 5 bases, and 6 bases had no gene match. Per the germline V gene, CDR1 is SEHNR and CDR2 is FQNEAQ (reference sequence). This CDR3 is CASSHAGQGTGELFF. The DNA of the CDR3 is TGTGCCAGCAGCCACGCGGGACAGGGAACCGGGGAGCTGTTTTTT.

The J gene is TRBJ1-2, the V gene TRBV7-8; no firm D call. The CDR3 spans 12 residues. The V end was cut by 4 bases, the J end by 8 bases, with 11 bases between. CDR1 and CDR2 from the germline V gene are SGHVS and FQNEAQ. CDR3 in amino acids: CASSSRAEGYTF. The CDR3 DNA sequence: TGTGCCAGCAGCTCCCGGGCGGAAGGCTACACCTTC.

For this clonotype: This may be a read error, as it is one base from a much larger clone. The rearrangement joins TRBV20-1 to TRBJ2-5; D is uncertain. This CDR3 is 14 amino acids long. CDR1 DFQATT and CDR2 SNEGSKA come from the germline V gene (reference sequence). CDR3 region: CSASSIEYQETQDF. In DNA form, the CDR3 reads TGCAGTGCTAGTTCGATCGAGTACCAAGAGACCCAGGACTTC.

The sample holds many counts of this clonotype. The chain joins TRBV10-3 to TRBJ1-5, with D maybe TRBD1 (6 bases). V lost 0 bases to trimming and J lost 6 bases, with 15 bases between them. The CDR3 is made up of 16 amino acids. The germline V gene has CDR1 ENHRY and CDR2 SYGVKD. For the CDR3, the DNA is TGTGCCATCAGTGAGTCTTGGGGGGGCAGCGGTCAGCCCCAGCATTTT. This translates into CAISESWGGSGQPQHF.

This chain uses TRBV7-8 with TRBJ1-1; the match to TRBD1 covers 7 bases. There are 14 residues in the CDR3. Trimming took 4 bases from V and 5 from J; bases not matched to a gene: 7. The germline V gene has CDR1 SGHVS and CDR2 FQNEAQ. The CDR3, as DNA: TGTGCCAGCAGCTGGAACAGGGGATCTACTGAAGCTTTCTTT. This codes for CASSWNRGSTEAFF.

In its sample, this clonotype was seen once. The CDR3 does not end in the conserved phenylalanine or tryptophan, so this is likely a read error. CDR3 in DNA: TGTGCCAGCAGTTCCTACAAGACCGCGAACTATGGCTACACCCTC. This translates into CASSSYKTANYGYTL. The rearrangement links TRBV12-3 or TRBV12-4 to TRBJ1-2; no clear D gene. The CDR3 is 15 amino acids. Between the trimmed V and J ends, which lost 4 bases and 2 bases, there was a span of 14 bases.

The chain employs TRBV6-5 and TRBJ1-5; no clear D gene. V dropped 6 bases and J dropped 0 bases, with 6 bases sitting between them. This CDR3 spans 13 amino acids. Germline CDR1 MNHEY, CDR2 SVGAGI. CDR3 sequence: CASRRYSNQPQHF. CDR3 in DNA: TGTGCCAGCAGGCGATATAGCAATCAGCCCCAGCATTTT.

This clonotype turned up a few times. CDR3 nucleotides: TGTGCCAGTAGTATAGGGGACAAATTTAAGGTTGGCTACACCTTC. This translates into CASSIGDKFKVGYTF. The gene calls are TRBV19 and TRBJ1-2; D may be TRBD1 (6 bases). V was clipped by 1 base and J by 7 bases, with 16 bases between them. The CDR3 sequence is 15 residues long. Germline CDR1 reads LNHDA; CDR2 reads SQIVND (reference sequence).

The V and J genes are TRBV15 and TRBJ2-2; D is unresolved. Trimming removed 1 base from V and 6 bases from J, with 6 bases in between. The CDR3 consists of 13 residues. Germline V gives CDR1 LNHNV, CDR2 YYDKDF (reference sequence). Written as DNA, the CDR3 is TGTGCCACCAGCAGAGTCGGCCCCGGGGAGCTGTTTTTT. This sequence encodes CATSRVGPGELFF.

The V call is TRBV20-1, the J call TRBJ1-1; D not certain. The CDR3 extends over 15 amino acids. The V and J ends lost 0 bases and 1 base respectively, with 12 bases between them. Germline CDR1 is DFQATT and CDR2 is SNEGSKA (reference sequence). The CDR3 spells CSARDLRRGNTEAFF. The CDR3 DNA follows: TGCAGTGCTAGAGATCTGAGACGGGGGAACACTGAAGCTTTCTTT.

For this clonotype: A single base separates this from a much larger clone, so it may be a read error. The chain recombines TRBV2 with TRBJ1-1; tentative D call: TRBD1 (6 bases). CDR3 length: 12 residues. Trimming cost V 4 bases and J 7 bases, with 10 bases left between them. CDR1 SNHLY and CDR2 FYNNEI come from the germline V gene. The CDR3 DNA reads as TGTGCCAGCAGTGGAGGGGGGGATGAAGCTTTCTTT. Encoded protein: CASSGGGDEAFF.

This clonotype was counted ten times or more. The V call is TRBV29-1, the J call TRBJ1-2; unclear D gene. This CDR3 has 12 amino acids. The V end lost 4 bases, the J end lost 1 base, and 7 bases lay between the germline ends. CDR1 is SQVTM and CDR2 is ANQGSEA in the germline V gene. In nucleotides, the CDR3 is TGCAGCGTTGTTGCGAGTAACTATGGCTACACCTTC. Translation gives CSVVASNYGYTF.

This clonotype was observed a handful of times. A much larger clone lies one base from this, so it may be a read error. The V call is TRBV5-1, the J call TRBJ1-1; D may be TRBD1 (6 bases). Trimming took off 5 bases at V and 1 base at J, with 9 bases between the two ends. CDR1 SGHRS and CDR2 YFSETQ come from the germline V gene. This CDR3 has 13 residues. The DNA of the CDR3 is TGCGCCAGCAGGCAGACAGGGAACACTGAAGCTTTCTTT. This codes for CASRQTGNTEAFF.

V gene TRBV2 combines with J gene TRBJ1-5; possible D gene TRBD1, 5 bases. Germline V gene sequence: CDR1 SNHLY, CDR2 FYNNEI. The length of the CDR3 is 12 residues. V was cut by 5 bases and J by 6 bases, with 8 bases left in between. CDR3 nucleotide sequence: TGTGCCAGCAGTTCGGGGCCTCAGCCCCAGCATTTT. Amino acids: CASSSGPQPQHF.